A single sample is the source of the 4 T cell receptor beta chains below, sequenced in a study of T cells in Graves' hyperthyroidism and ophthalmopathy. Template material for amplifying TCR beta CDR3 regions consisted of RNA transcripts. RT-PCR in the first round (using the HTBI primer set) targeted the TCR CDR3. TCRdb analysed the multiplex PCR reads with MiXCR anew, one entry per CDR3 protein. The top ten clones hold 11% of a sample with some 400,000 distinct CDR3 sequences, approximately 15% of them seen once. Sequenced: blood. The receptors were sampled from a woman between 55 and 75 years old with Graves' hyperthyroidism.

The V and J genes are TRBV28 and TRBJ1-1, with 8 positions matching TRBD1. CDR1 and CDR2 (germline): MDHEN, SYDVKM. Trimming cost V 6 bases and J 10 bases; bases outside gene matches: 16. CDR3 size: 15 residues. In DNA, the CDR3 is TGTGCCAGCAGGGCCCTGGGACAGGCTGACTTTGGAGCTTTCTTT. The encoded protein is CASRALGQADFGAFF. The full variable domain, with the rest looked up from reference TRBV28 and TRBJ1-1, is DVKVTQSSRYLVKRTGEKVFLECVQDMDHENMFWYRQDPGLGLRLIYFSYDVKMKEKGDIPEGYSVSREKKERFSLILESASTNQTSMYLCASRALGQADFGAFFGQGTRLTVV.

The V gene is TRBV27, the J gene TRBJ1-5; TRBD1 might be the D (5 bases). V shed 6 bases and J shed 4 bases, with 19 bases lying between them. Looked up from germline, CDR1 is MNHEY and CDR2 is SMNVEV (reference sequence). This CDR3 comprises 16 residues. The CDR3 sequence is CASSPRWGKENQPQHF. The CDR3 coding sequence is TGTGCCAGCAGCCCTAGGTGGGGGAAAGAGAATCAGCCCCAGCATTTT.

There are a few counts of this clonotype. CDR3 DNA sequence: TGTGCCAGTAGTATCCAACCCCAGGGGGCCAGCGACGAGCAGTACTTC. Translation: CASSIQPQGASDEQYF. The V and J genes are TRBV19 and TRBJ2-7; 8 bases align to TRBD1. V was clipped by 3 bases and J by 5 bases; unmatched bases: 12. There are 16 residues in the CDR3. Germline assignment: CDR1 LNHDA and CDR2 SQIVND (reference sequence).

In its sample, this clonotype was seen many times. The DNA of the CDR3 is TGCGCCAGCAGCTCCTCCGGGACTAGCTTCTACAATGAGCAGTTCTTC. Amino acids: CASSSSGTSFYNEQFF. The chain has TRBV5-1 and TRBJ2-1; TRBD2 agrees at 9 bases. The CDR3 runs 16 residues. The junction had 7 bases not matched to a gene; V was cut back by 3 bases and J by 3 bases. Germline V gene lookup returns CDR1 SGHRS and CDR2 YFSETQ.